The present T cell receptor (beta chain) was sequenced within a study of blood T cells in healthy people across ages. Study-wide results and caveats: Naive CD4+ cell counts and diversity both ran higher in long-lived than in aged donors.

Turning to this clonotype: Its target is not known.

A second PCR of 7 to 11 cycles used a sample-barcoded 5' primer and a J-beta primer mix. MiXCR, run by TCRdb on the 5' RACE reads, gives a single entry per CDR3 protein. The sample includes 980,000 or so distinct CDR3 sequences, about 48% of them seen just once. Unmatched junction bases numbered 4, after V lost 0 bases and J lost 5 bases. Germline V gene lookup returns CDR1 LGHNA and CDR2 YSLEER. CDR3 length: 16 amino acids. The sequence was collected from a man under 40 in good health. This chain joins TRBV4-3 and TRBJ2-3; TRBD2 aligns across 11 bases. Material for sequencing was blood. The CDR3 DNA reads TGCGCCAGCAGCCAAGATCCTAGCGGGGGGATAGATACGCAGTATTTT. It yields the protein CASSQDPSGGIDTQYF.